The clone carrying this TCR beta chain was detected only a few times. As yet, its antigen is unknown. This record comes from a study of naive and memory T cell subsets. Findings of the study overall: From naive to CM, EM and EMRA, diversity decreased and Gini increased.

An equimolar mix of two oligonucleotides served as the beta constant-region primer for TRBC1 and TRBC2. In TCRdb, the UMI-ligation and nested PCR reads were re-called with MiXCR into one record per CDR3 protein. The sample includes 77,000 or so distinct CDR3 sequences, around 13% seen only once; the top ten take around 0.99%. There are 12 residues in the CDR3. The germline V and J ends were trimmed by 10 bases and 5 bases, with 14 bases remaining between them. CDR1 is LNHDA, CDR2 SQIVND, per germline (reference sequence). The TCR originated in a human donor in good health. V is TRBV19 and J is TRBJ2-5, with D perhaps matching TRBD1 (6 bases). Sequencing was performed on central memory CD4+ T cells from blood. The CDR3 DNA reads as TGTGCCACCCAGGGGTTCATGGAGACCCAGTACTTC. This translates into CATQGFMETQYF.